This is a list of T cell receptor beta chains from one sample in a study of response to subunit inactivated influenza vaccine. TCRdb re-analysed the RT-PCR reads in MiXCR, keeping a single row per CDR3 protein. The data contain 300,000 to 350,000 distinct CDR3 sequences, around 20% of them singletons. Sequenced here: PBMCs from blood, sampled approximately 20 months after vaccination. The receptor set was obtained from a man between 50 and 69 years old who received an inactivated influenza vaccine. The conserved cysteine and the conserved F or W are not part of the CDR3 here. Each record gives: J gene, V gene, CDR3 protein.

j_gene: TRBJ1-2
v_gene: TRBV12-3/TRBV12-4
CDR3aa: ASSLIPREGYT

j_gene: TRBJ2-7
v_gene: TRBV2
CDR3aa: ASSESAGVGYEQY

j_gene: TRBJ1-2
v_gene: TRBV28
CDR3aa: ASSIRGGTNYGYT

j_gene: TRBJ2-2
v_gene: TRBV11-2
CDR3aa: ASSLERGQLF

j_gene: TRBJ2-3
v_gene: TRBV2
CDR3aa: ASRKTGVSTDSQY

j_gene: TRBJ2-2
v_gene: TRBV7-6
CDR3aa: ASSLGPGKNTGELF

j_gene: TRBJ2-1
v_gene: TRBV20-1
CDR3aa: SAITGTLYNEQF

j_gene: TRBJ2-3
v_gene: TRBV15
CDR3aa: ATSELARTDTQY

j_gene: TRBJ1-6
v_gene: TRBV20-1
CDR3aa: SAAGTNNSPLH

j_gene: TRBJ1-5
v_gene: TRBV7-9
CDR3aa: ASSLALGQPQH

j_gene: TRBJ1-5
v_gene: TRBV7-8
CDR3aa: ASSFDNPSWGNQPQH

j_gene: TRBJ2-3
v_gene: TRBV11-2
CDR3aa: ASSLGYGVEDTDTQY

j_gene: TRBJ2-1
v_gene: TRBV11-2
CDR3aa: ASSRDGTFSYNEQF

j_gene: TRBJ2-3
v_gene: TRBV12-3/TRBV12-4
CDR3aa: ASSTRPRADTQY

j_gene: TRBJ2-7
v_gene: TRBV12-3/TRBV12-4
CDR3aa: ASMISGAAYEQY

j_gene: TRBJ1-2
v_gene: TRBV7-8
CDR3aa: ASSESPGFNYGYT

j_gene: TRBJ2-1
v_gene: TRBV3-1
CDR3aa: ASSQDLDRDRGEIEQF

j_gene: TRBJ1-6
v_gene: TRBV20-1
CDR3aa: SAREGGQYNSPLH

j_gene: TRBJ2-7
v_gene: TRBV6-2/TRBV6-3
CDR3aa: ASRLWTAAYEQY

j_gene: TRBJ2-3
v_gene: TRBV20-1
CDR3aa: SAKRTSGTRGADTQY

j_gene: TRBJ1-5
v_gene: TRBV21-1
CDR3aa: ASSKGTHRDQPQH

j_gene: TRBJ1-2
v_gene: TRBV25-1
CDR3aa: ASSESPGTACT

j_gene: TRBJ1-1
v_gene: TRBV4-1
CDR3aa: ASSQRPREAF

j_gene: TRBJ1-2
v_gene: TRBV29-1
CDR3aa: SVTGTGSNYGYT

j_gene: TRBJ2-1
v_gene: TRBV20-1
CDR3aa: SAKSISGVSYNEQF

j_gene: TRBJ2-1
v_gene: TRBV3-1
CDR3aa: ASSQVVAGDPF

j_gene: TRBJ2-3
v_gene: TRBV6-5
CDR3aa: ASSYSSEILTDTQY

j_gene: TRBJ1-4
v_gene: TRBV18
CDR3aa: ASSPPPGQTNEKLF

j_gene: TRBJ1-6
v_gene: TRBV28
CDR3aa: ASSPSGGDNSPLH

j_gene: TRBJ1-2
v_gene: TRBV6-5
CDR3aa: ASRYIQDYGYT

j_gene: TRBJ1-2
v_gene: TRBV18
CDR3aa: ASSPEINYGYT

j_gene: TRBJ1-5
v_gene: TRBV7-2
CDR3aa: ASSLVAGRSNQPQH

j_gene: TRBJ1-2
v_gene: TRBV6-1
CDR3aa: ASSPGPRDYGYT